This passage covers 6 T cell receptor beta chains from one sample sequenced in a study of T-cell memory formation after mild COVID-19. TCRdb recomputed calls from the 5' RACE reads with MiXCR, one row per CDR3 protein. In the table there are 280,000 or so distinct CDR3 sequences, over 15% of which are singletons. Sequencing was performed on PBMCs or a T cell subset sorted from them (not recorded which). The source is a man aged 18 to 30 who had mild COVID-19 (a few samples of this study predate the infection). Cell type and time point are not known.

This rearrangement joins TRBV7-2 to TRBJ1-1; D not certain. In germline, CDR1 is SGHTA, CDR2 FQGNSA. There are 13 residues in the CDR3. V lost 5 bases and J 0 bases, leaving 7 bases between the germline ends. The CDR3 is CASSLHMNTEAFF. Written as DNA, the CDR3 is TGTGCCAGCAGCCTTCACATGAACACTGAAGCTTTCTTT.

The gene calls are TRBV9 and TRBJ1-3; D is unclear. The CDR3 sequence is 15 residues long. Trimming left V 0 bases short and J 0 bases short, with 7 bases between. Germline CDR1 SGDLS, CDR2 YYNGEE. The CDR3 nucleotides are TGTGCCAGCAGCGTAGGTTTAGGCTCTGGAAACACCATATATTTT. This sequence encodes CASSVGLGSGNTIYF.

CDR3 DNA: TGTGCCAGCAGCTCATCACCCTTCGAAGTCAGAGGCACTGAAGCTTTCTTT. Amino acids: CASSSSPFEVRGTEAFF. V usage is TRBV7-9 and J usage is TRBJ1-1; D remains ambiguous. This CDR3 is built from 17 residues. Germline CDR1 reads SEHNR; CDR2 reads FQNEAQ (reference sequence). The V end lost 4 bases, the J end lost 4 bases, and 22 bases lay between the germline ends. The whole variable domain, remainder taken from reference TRBV7-9 and TRBJ1-1, is DTGVSQNPRHKITKRGQNVTFRCDPISEHNRLYWYRQTLGQGPEFLTYFQNEAQLEKSRLLSDRFSAERPKGSFSTLEIQRTEQGDSAMYLCASSSSPFEVRGTEAFFGQGTRLTVV.

The chain is built from TRBV12-3 or TRBV12-4 and TRBJ1-1, with D perhaps matching TRBD1 (6 bases). The CDR3 is made up of 15 amino acids. V was trimmed by 6 bases and J by 0 bases, leaving 14 bases between them. The CDR3 region is CASRPGHNMNTEAFF. The CDR3 nucleotides are TGTGCCAGCAGACCGGGACATAACATGAACACTGAAGCTTTCTTT.

This clonotype was detected only a few times. The chain combines TRBV28 with TRBJ2-7; D unresolved. The V gene lost 4 bases and the J gene lost 3 bases, with 10 bases spanning the gap. The CDR3 consists of 13 residues. Per the germline V gene, CDR1 is MDHEN and CDR2 is SYDVKM. CDR3 in DNA: TGTGCCAGCAGTTCCCCACAAGGCTACGAGCAGTACTTC. Encoded protein: CASSSPQGYEQYF.

This clonotype was seen many times. This chain uses TRBV7-2 with TRBJ2-3; D not certain. The CDR3 length is 12 residues. V lost 4 bases and J 3 bases, leaving 5 bases between the germline ends. The germline CDR1 and CDR2 sequences are SGHTA and FQGNSA. The CDR3 sequence: CASSWSTDTQYF. CDR3 nucleotides: TGTGCCAGCAGCTGGTCAACAGATACGCAGTATTTT.